The 26 T cell receptor beta chains presented below share a single source sample, sequenced in a study of post-analysis software for immune sequencing data. Researchers reported that TCR beta cDNA libraries carried unique molecular identifiers. TCRdb itself ran the PCR reads through MiXCR, one entry per CDR3 protein. The table records some 160,000 distinct CDR3 sequences, 30% to 45% of them present only once. The source was blood, collected after autologous hematopoietic stem cell transplantation. Every receptor here comes from a girl aged 5-17 years with multiple sclerosis.

For the CDR3, the DNA is TGTGCCACCAGTGATTCCCGTGAAGGGGAGGGAGTGCAAGAGACCCAGTACTTC. This codes for CATSDSREGEGVQETQYF. This chain connects TRBV24-1 to TRBJ2-5; 7 bases match TRBD2. The CDR3 sequence is 18 residues long. V gave up 2 bases and J gave up 2 bases; unmatched junction bases: 13. The germline V gene has CDR1 KGHDR and CDR2 SFDVKD.

CDR3 sequence: CSASGDRSYEQYF. The CDR3 DNA is TGCAGTGCTAGTGGGGACAGATCCTACGAGCAGTACTTC. The chain joins TRBV20-1 to TRBJ2-7; TRBD1 agrees at 7 bases. This CDR3 contains 13 residues. In germline, CDR1 is DFQATT, CDR2 SNEGSKA (reference sequence). Germline trimming cut 3 bases from V and 1 base from J; bases unmatched to any gene: 3.

The CDR3 DNA is TGTGCCAGCAGCCCTATCACAGTGAACCAAGAGACCCAGTACTTC. It codes for CASSPITVNQETQYF. The chain combines TRBV28 with TRBJ2-5, with no clear D. From germline, CDR1 is MDHEN and CDR2 SYDVKM. V shed 6 bases and J shed 0 bases, with 14 bases lying between them. There are 15 residues in the CDR3.

The chain couples TRBV29-1 to TRBJ2-1; a weak D match, TRBD2 (6 bases). V lost 7 bases and J lost 5, with 18 bases in between. This CDR3 is 14 amino acids long. Germline CDR1 and CDR2: SQVTM and ANQGSEA. CDR3 residues: CSGIGSDSHNEQFF. The CDR3 coding sequence is TGCAGCGGTATCGGGAGTGATTCCCACAATGAGCAGTTCTTC.

This clonotype was seen many times. The V gene is TRBV27, the J gene TRBJ1-1, with D possibly matching TRBD1 (5 bases). Germline V gene sequence: CDR1 MNHEY, CDR2 SMNVEV (reference sequence). V was clipped by 2 bases and J by 4 bases, with 8 bases between them. The CDR3 has 13 amino acids. CDR3 sequence reads: CASSLGGGTEAFF. CDR3 DNA: TGTGCCAGCAGTTTAGGGGGAGGCACTGAAGCTTTCTTT.

The V gene is TRBV20-1, the J gene TRBJ1-5; 9 bases align to TRBD1. This CDR3 contains 13 residues. Germline-derived CDR1 and CDR2 are DFQATT and SNEGSKA (reference sequence). V was clipped by 1 base and J by 7 bases; unmatched bases: 2. For the CDR3, the DNA is TGCAGTGCTAGAGGGGACAGGGTCCAGCCCCAGCATTTT. It is translated as CSARGDRVQPQHF.

This clonotype was seen only a few times. The chain is built from TRBV7-2 and TRBJ2-3; TRBD1 matches 8 bases. The CDR3 has 15 residues. The V gene's germline CDR1 is SGHTA and CDR2 FQGNSA. V shed 1 base, J shed 2 bases, and the junction held 2 bases outside the gene matches. The DNA of the CDR3 is TGTGCCAGCAGCTTAGGACAGGGGCTCACAGATACGCAGTATTTT. Its protein is CASSLGQGLTDTQYF.

This clonotype was observed a handful of times. This sequence joins TRBV6-5 and TRBJ2-7, with D perhaps matching TRBD2 (5 bases). The CDR3 sequence is 14 residues long. The germline gives CDR1 MNHEY, CDR2 SVGAGI. V was trimmed by 7 bases and J by 2 bases, leaving 15 bases between them. CDR3 sequence reads: CASKPRGRPYEQYF. DNA of the CDR3: TGTGCCAGCAAACCGAGAGGGCGGCCCTACGAGCAGTACTTC.

V usage is TRBV7-6 and J usage is TRBJ2-3, with D perhaps matching TRBD1 or TRBD2 (5 bases each). Between the trimmed V and J ends, which lost 1 base and 2 bases, there was a span of 10 bases. The CDR3 loop spans 15 amino acids. Germline V lookup: CDR1 SGHVS, CDR2 FNYEAQ. CDR3 in DNA: TGTGCCAGCAGCTTAGGGGGCGGGTACACAGATACGCAGTATTTT. This translates into CASSLGGGYTDTQYF.

Ten or more counts support this clonotype. This chain uses TRBV12-5 with TRBJ1-2; no definite D call. V gave up 7 bases and J gave up 1 base, with 7 bases separating them. The CDR3 extends over 12 amino acids. The germline CDR1 and CDR2 sequences are LGHNT and FRNRAP. The CDR3 DNA reads as TGTGCTAGTGCCCGTCGTAACTATGGCTACACCTTC. Translating gives CASARRNYGYTF. Using reference TRBV12-5 and TRBJ1-2 for the parts outside the CDR3, the full variable domain is DARVTQTPRHKVTEMGQEVTMRCQPILGHNTVFWYRQTMMQGLELLAYFRNRAPLDDSGMPKDRFSAEMPDATLATLKIQPSEPRDSAVYFCASARRNYGYTFGSGTRLTVV.

Of note for this clonotype: At one end the junction does not follow the germline gene, possibly because of a read error. The V and J genes are TRBV29-1 and TRBJ2-1; tentatively, D is TRBD2 (5 bases). CDR1 and CDR2 (germline): SQVTM, ANQGSEA. This CDR3 contains 14 residues. The CDR3 here is CSVGLAFSYNERFF. DNA for the CDR3: TGCAGCGTGGGATTAGCGTTTTCCTACAATGAGCGGTTCTTC.

This clonotype turned up a few times. J is TRBJ1-2 and V is TRBV20-1; D is possibly TRBD1 (5 bases). CDR3 length: 13 amino acids. V lost 1 base and J lost 7, with 13 bases in between. Germline lookup yields CDR1 DFQATT and CDR2 SNEGSKA (reference sequence). The CDR3 sequence: CSARVRAGGGYTF. CDR3 coding DNA: TGCAGTGCTAGAGTGAGGGCCGGGGGTGGCTACACCTTC.

As concerns this clonotype: This could be a read error, since a much larger clone is one nucleotide away. The chain employs TRBV30 and TRBJ1-1; perhaps TRBD1 as D (5 bases). V lost 8 bases and J lost 6, with 22 bases in between. Germline CDR1 GTSNPN, CDR2 SVGIG (reference sequence). The CDR3 length is 14 residues. The CDR3 DNA reads as TGTGCCCGGATCCCATTGGGGGGTCATCCTGAAGCTTTCTTT. Residues: CARIPLGGHPEAFF.

This clonotype occurred a few times. The chain combines TRBV12-3 or TRBV12-4 with TRBJ2-7; D uncertain. The germline V and J ends were trimmed by 3 bases and 0 bases, with 12 bases remaining between them. This CDR3 comprises 15 residues. The CDR3 spells CASSFPSGDSYEQYF. DNA for the CDR3: TGTGCCAGCAGTTTCCCCAGTGGGGACTCCTACGAGCAGTACTTC.

The V gene is TRBV11-2, the J gene TRBJ1-2, with D unclear. With 1 base removed from V and 7 bases from J, the gap between germline ends came to 10 bases. Germline assignment: CDR1 SGHAT and CDR2 FQNNGV. This CDR3 region has 13 residues. For the CDR3, the DNA is TGTGCCAGCAGCTTAGGCGCTAGAGGTGGCTACACCTTC. It encodes CASSLGARGGYTF.

The CDR3 DNA reads TGCAGTGCTAGGTATAGAGTGAGCGGGAGAAGCAATGAGCAGTTCTTC. Protein product: CSARYRVSGRSNEQFF. The genes are TRBV20-1 and TRBJ2-1; 8 bases match TRBD2. Germline CDR1 is DFQATT and CDR2 is SNEGSKA (reference sequence). V gave up 3 bases and J gave up 6 bases; unmatched junction bases: 13. The CDR3 spans 16 residues.

The chain recombines TRBV20-1 with TRBJ2-7; D gene ambiguous. Trimming took 3 bases from V and 0 from J, leaving 9 bases between them. Per germline, CDR1 DFQATT and CDR2 SNEGSKA (reference sequence). The CDR3 is 13 amino acids. The CDR3 region has the DNA TGCAGTGCTAGGGACGGAAACTCCTACGAGCAGTACTTC. Translating gives CSARDGNSYEQYF.

This chain uses TRBV10-3 with TRBJ2-1; 7 positions match TRBD2. CDR1 and CDR2 (germline): ENHRY, SYGVKD. The CDR3 is 14 amino acids. Trimming cost V 3 bases and J 7 bases; bases outside gene matches: 6. In DNA, the CDR3 is TGTGCCATCAGTGATAGGACTAGTTGGAATGAGCAGTTCTTC. Its translation is CAISDRTSWNEQFF.

The chain combines TRBV19 with TRBJ2-7, with D tentatively TRBD1 (7 bases). The J call may be faulty, since TRBJ2-5 better matches the DNA end. The CDR3 sequence is 15 residues long. The V gene's germline CDR1 is LNHDA and CDR2 SQIVND (reference sequence). The CDR3 here is CASSDRVGGRETQYF. CDR3 in DNA: TGTGCCAGTAGTGACAGGGTGGGGGGCAGAGAGACCCAGTACTTC.

The chain combines TRBV4-2 with TRBJ1-2, with D perhaps TRBD1 (6 bases). This CDR3 contains 13 residues. Looked up from germline, CDR1 is LGHNA and CDR2 is YNFKEQ. V lost 0 bases and J 6 bases, leaving 8 bases between the germline ends. The CDR3: CASSQDWTDGYTF. As DNA, the CDR3 is TGTGCCAGCAGCCAAGACTGGACAGATGGCTACACCTTC.

This chain links TRBV10-3 with TRBJ2-5; perhaps TRBD1 as D (5 bases). CDR3 length: 15 amino acids. CDR1 ENHRY and CDR2 SYGVKD come from the germline V gene. V lost 2 bases and J 3 bases, leaving 13 bases between the germline ends. CDR3 in DNA: TGTGCCATCAGTGAGACCCTTGCAGGGAAAGAGACCCAGTACTTC. Amino acids: CAISETLAGKETQYF.

This clonotype was seen more than once but under ten times. The rearrangement uses TRBV12-3 or TRBV12-4 and TRBJ2-4, with no clear D. V was clipped by 7 bases and J by 2 bases, with 12 bases between them. The CDR3 spans 14 residues. CDR3 in DNA: TGTGCCAGCACCCCCCCGGGTCCCAAAAACATTCAGTACTTC. Translation: CASTPPGPKNIQYF.

This clonotype occurred a few times. The rearrangement links TRBV3-1 to TRBJ2-1; possibly TRBD2 for D (6 bases). The germline V and J ends were trimmed by 1 base and 5 bases, with 9 bases remaining between them. Germline V gene sequence: CDR1 LGHDT, CDR2 YNNKEL (reference sequence). The CDR3 consists of 14 residues. The CDR3 loop is CASSQGVADNEQFF. CDR3 nucleotides: TGTGCCAGCAGCCAAGGGGTAGCGGACAATGAGCAGTTCTTC.

The rearrangement links TRBV5-6 to TRBJ2-3; D not resolved. This CDR3 is 17 amino acids long. V shed 0 bases and J shed 0 bases, with 14 bases lying between them. Germline lookup yields CDR1 SGHDT and CDR2 YYEEEE. CDR3 DNA sequence: TGTGCCAGCAGCTTGGAAGGTTTCCAATCTAGCACAGATACGCAGTATTTT. Translation: CASSLEGFQSSTDTQYF.

The V and J genes are TRBV3-1 and TRBJ2-7; 7 bases match TRBD2. V lost 0 bases to trimming and J lost 6 bases; unmatched junction nucleotides: 11. Looked up from germline, CDR1 is LGHDT and CDR2 is YNNKEL (reference sequence). The CDR3 is 16 residues long. CDR3 in amino acids: CASSQDPVGGRSEQYF. CDR3 bases: TGTGCCAGCAGCCAAGATCCCGTGGGAGGGAGGTCCGAGCAGTACTTC.

This rearrangement joins TRBV28 to TRBJ1-1, with no clear D. The CDR3 is made up of 11 amino acids. Looked up from germline, CDR1 is MDHEN and CDR2 is SYDVKM. Trimming took 3 bases from V and 4 from J, leaving 3 bases between them. The CDR3 nucleotides read TGTGCCAGCAGTTTTTTCACTGAAGCTTTCTTT. Encoded protein: CASSFFTEAFF. Combining the CDR3 with reference TRBV28 and TRBJ1-1 gives the whole variable domain DVKVTQSSRYLVKRTGEKVFLECVQDMDHENMFWYRQDPGLGLRLIYFSYDVKMKEKGDIPEGYSVSREKKERFSLILESASTNQTSMYLCASSFFTEAFFGQGTRLTVV.